This T cell receptor (beta chain) was observed in a study of OX40 agonist ivuxolimab in advanced cancers. About the study: Dose-escalation cases comprised hepatocellular carcinoma, melanoma, renal cell or head and neck cancer.

The protocol was immunoSEQ multiplex PCR, while the TCRdb copy is restricted to in-frame clones and leaves out a portion. The table lists tens of thousands of clones, approximately 90% of them singletons. CDR1 SGHRS and CDR2 YFSETQ come from the germline V gene. V lost 4 bases to trimming and J lost 11 bases, with 22 bases between them. The CDR3 consists of 15 residues. Only one count was recorded for this clone. The TCR was taken from an adult with an advanced solid tumor such as melanoma, head and neck, liver or kidney cancer. Sequencing was performed on CD4+ or CD8+ T cells sorted from blood, taken in a trial of the OX40 agonist ivuxolimab. This chain joins TRBV5-1 and TRBJ1-5, with a tentative D call TRBD1 (5 bases). CDR3: CASSEEGGAAGSQHF. The CDR3, as DNA: TGCGCCAGCAGCGAAGAGGGTGGAGCCGCAGGGTCCCAGCATTTT.